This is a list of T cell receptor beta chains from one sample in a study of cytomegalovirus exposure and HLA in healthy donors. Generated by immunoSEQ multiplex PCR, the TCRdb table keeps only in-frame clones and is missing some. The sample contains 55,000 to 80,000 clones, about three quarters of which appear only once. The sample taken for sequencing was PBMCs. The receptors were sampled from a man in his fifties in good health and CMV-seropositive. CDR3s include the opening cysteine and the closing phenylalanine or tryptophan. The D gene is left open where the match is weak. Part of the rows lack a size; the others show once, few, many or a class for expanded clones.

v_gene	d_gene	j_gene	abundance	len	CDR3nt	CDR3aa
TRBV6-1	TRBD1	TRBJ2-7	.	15	TGTGCCAGCAGAAAAAGGGACAGGGCGGACTACGAGCAGTACTTC	CASRKRDRADYEQYF
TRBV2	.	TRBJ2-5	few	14	TGTGCCAGCAGGCGGGGACGCCTGGAAGAGACCCAGTACTTC	CASRRGRLEETQYF
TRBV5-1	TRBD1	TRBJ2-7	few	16	TGCGCCAGCAGCTTGGGGGGACAGGTGGGTTCCTACGAGCAGTACTTC	CASSLGGQVGSYEQYF
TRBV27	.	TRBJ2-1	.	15	TGTGCCAGCAACCCCTCCGGGGGTGGCGGTAGTGAGCAGTTCTTC	CASNPSGGGGSEQFF
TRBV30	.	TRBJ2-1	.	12	TGTGCCTGGAGGGTGTCGGGGAATGAGCAGTTCTTC	CAWRVSGNEQFF
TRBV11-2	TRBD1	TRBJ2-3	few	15	TGTGCCAGCAGCGCGAGACAGGGGGTGGCAGATACGCAGTATTTT	CASSARQGVADTQYF
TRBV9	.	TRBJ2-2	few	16	TGTGCCAGCAGCGTAGGCCCACAAGGGGGCACCGGGGAGCTGTTTTTT	CASSVGPQGGTGELFF
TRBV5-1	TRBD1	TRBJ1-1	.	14	TGCGCCAGCAGCTTGCCACAGGGGGCCACTGAAGCTTTCTTT	CASSLPQGATEAFF
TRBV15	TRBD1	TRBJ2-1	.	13	TGTGCCACCAGCAGCGACAGGGTTGGTGAGCAGTTCTTC	CATSSDRVGEQFF
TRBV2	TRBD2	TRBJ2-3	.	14	TGTGCCAGCACCCCGACTAGCACAAGAGATACGCAGTATTTT	CASTPTSTRDTQYF
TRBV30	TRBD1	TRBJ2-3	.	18	TGTGCCTGGAGTGTAAGGTGGACAGGGGTCTTTAGCACAGATACGCAGTATTTT	CAWSVRWTGVFSTDTQYF
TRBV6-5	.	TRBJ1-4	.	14	TGTGCCAGCAGTTACGTCCGGACTTCAGAAAAACTGTTTTTT	CASSYVRTSEKLFF
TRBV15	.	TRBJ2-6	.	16	TGTGCCACCAGCAGAGAGTCAGGGTCTGGGGCCAACGTCCTGACTTTC	CATSRESGSGANVLTF